This TCR beta chain was recovered during a study of a mutant IDH1 vaccine in newly diagnosed glioma. Study information: Among treated patients, around 62% were male and about 40% female, and mean age was 40.4 years. The therapy given earlier, which was standard therapy, consisted of radiotherapy, temozolomide, or both, and most of the patients received both. Regarding the study as a whole: Of the patients, around 93% had vaccine-induced immune responses.

In germline, CDR1 is SNHLY, CDR2 FYNNEI. This CDR3 has 15 residues. Trimming took off 7 bases at V and 9 bases at J, with 19 bases between the two ends. This clone was recorded a few times. What it recognizes is unknown. Described time point: baseline, week 1 (first vaccination visit). Regarding treatment: pre-vaccination baseline after standard-of-care therapy. New WHO grade 3 or 4 IDH1-mutant, ATRX-lost astrocytomas were present in all donors. The protocol was immunoSEQ multiplex PCR, while the TCRdb copy is restricted to in-frame clones and leaves out a portion. The sample includes 75,000 to 100,000 clones, approximately 80% of them seen just once.

This specimen consisted of PBMCs, obtained from a glioma patient treated with radiotherapy, temozolomide or both. V is TRBV2 and J is TRBJ1-6; D may be TRBD1 (6 bases). This clonotype originated in a man in his forties with glioma. Some clones in this sample may be carry-over from other donors' samples. CDR3 in amino acids: CASKGLGGPISPLHF. The CDR3 coding sequence is TGTGCCAGCAAGGGACTTGGGGGGCCTATTTCACCCCTCCACTTT.